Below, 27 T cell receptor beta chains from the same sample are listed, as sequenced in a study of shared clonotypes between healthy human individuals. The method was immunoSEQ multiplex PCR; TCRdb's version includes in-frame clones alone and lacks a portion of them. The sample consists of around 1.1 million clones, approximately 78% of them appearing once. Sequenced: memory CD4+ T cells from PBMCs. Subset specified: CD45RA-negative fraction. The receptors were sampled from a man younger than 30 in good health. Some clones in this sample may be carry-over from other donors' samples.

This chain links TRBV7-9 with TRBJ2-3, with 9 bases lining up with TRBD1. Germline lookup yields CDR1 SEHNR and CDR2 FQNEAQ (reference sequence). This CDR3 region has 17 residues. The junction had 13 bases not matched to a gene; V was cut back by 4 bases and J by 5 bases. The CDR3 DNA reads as TGTGCCAGCAGCTGGAAAGGCGGGGACAGGGCGATAGATACGCAGTATTTT. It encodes CASSWKGGDRAIDTQYF.

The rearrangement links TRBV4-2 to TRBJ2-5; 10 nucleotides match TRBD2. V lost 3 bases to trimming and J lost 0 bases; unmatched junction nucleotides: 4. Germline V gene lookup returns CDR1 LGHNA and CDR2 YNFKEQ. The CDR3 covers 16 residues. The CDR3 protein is CASSQVGLADQETQYF. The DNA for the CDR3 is TGTGCCAGCAGCCAGGTCGGACTAGCGGACCAAGAGACCCAGTACTTC.

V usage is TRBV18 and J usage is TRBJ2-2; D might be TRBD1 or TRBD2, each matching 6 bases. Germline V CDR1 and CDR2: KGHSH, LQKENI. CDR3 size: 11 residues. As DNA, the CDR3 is TGTCCACCGGGGGCCACCGGGGAGCTGTTTTTT. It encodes CPPGATGELFF.

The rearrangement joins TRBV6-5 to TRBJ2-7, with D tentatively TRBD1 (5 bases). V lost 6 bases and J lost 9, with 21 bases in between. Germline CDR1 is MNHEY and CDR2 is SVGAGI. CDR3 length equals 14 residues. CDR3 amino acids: CASSPTEYNTWQYF. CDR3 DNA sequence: TGTGCCAGCAGCCCGACAGAATACAACACGTGGCAGTACTTC.

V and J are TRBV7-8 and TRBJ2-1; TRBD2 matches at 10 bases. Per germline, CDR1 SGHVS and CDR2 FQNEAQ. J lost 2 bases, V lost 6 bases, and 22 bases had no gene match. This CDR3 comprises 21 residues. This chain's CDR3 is CASSSIRAGLAGDKPYNEQFF. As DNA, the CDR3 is TGTGCCAGCAGTTCAATCCGCGCGGGGCTAGCGGGAGACAAACCCTACAATGAGCAGTTCTTC.

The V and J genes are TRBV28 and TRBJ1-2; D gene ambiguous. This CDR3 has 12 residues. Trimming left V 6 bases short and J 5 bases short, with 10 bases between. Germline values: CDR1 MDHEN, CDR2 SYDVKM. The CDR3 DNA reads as TGTGCCAGCAGGTCGCACGAATATGGCTACACCTTC. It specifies CASRSHEYGYTF.

The CDR3 sequence is CASSMVTSGPQETQYF. CDR3 sequence (DNA): TGTGCCAGCAGCATGGTCACTAGCGGACCCCAAGAGACCCAGTACTTC. J is TRBJ2-5 and V is TRBV5-6, with 8 nucleotides matching TRBD2. Losses at the gene ends were 4 bases for V and 1 base for J; bases not matched to a gene: 9. The CDR3 consists of 16 residues. CDR1 is SGHDT and CDR2 is YYEEEE in the germline V gene.

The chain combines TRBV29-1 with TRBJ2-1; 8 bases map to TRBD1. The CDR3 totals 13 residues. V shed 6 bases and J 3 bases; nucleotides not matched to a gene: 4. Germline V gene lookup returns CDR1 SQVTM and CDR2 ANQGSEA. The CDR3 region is CSVDRGYYNEQFF. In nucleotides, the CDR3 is TGCAGCGTCGACAGGGGATACTACAATGAGCAGTTCTTC.

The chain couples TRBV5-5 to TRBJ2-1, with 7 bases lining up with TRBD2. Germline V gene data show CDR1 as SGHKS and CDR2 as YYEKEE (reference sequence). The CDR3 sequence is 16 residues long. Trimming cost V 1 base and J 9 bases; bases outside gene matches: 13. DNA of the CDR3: TGTGCCAGCAGCTTGTGGCTAGCGGCCGAGCCGAGTGAGCAGTTCTTC. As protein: CASSLWLAAEPSEQFF. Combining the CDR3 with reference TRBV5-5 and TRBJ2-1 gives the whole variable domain DAGVTQSPTHLIKTRGQQVTLRCSPISGHKSVSWYQQVLGQGPQFIFQYYEKEERGRGNFPDRFSARQFPNYSSELNVNALLLGDSALYLCASSLWLAAEPSEQFFGPGTRLTVL.

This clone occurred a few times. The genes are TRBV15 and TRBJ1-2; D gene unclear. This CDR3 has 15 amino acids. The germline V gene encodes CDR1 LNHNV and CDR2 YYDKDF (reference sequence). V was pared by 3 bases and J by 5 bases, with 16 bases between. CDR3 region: CATSSTTGFVYGYTF. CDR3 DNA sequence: TGTGCCACCAGCAGTACCACCGGGTTTGTGTATGGCTACACCTTC.

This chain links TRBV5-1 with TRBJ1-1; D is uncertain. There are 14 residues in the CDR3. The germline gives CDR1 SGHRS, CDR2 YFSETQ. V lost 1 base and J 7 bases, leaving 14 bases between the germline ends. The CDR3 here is CASSLLELTVEAFF. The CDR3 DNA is TGCGCCAGCAGCTTGCTAGAATTGACGGTTGAAGCTTTCTTT.

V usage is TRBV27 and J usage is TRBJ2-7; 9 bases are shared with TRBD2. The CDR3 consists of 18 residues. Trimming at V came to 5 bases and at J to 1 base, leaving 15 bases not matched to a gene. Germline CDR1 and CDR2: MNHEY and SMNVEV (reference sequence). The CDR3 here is CASSLLNEGTSFSYEQYF. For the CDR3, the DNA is TGTGCCAGCAGTCTACTTAATGAGGGGACTAGCTTTTCCTACGAGCAGTACTTC.

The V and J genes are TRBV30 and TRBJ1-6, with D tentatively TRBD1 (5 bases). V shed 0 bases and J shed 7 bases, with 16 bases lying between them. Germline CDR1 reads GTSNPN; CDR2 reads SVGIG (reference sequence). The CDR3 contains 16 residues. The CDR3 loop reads CAWSVPGIRRNSPLHF. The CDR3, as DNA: TGTGCCTGGAGTGTACCAGGGATCCGACGGAATTCACCCCTCCACTTT.

CDR3 in DNA: TGTGCCAGCAGCACTACCGGGACAGGGGTAGGGAACACTGAAGCTTTCTTT. Protein: CASSTTGTGVGNTEAFF. J is TRBJ1-1 and V is TRBV11-2; 10 nucleotides agree with TRBD1. Looked up from germline, CDR1 is SGHAT and CDR2 is FQNNGV. The CDR3 length is 17 residues. Trimming removed 5 bases from V and 1 base from J; junction bases left unmatched: 10.

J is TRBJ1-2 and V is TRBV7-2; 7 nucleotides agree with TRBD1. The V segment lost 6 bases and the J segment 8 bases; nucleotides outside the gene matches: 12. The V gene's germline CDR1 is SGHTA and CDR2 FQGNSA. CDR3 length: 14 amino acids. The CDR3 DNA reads TGTGCCAGCAGTTTGATGGGGCAGGGGGTCGGCTACACCTTC. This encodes CASSLMGQGVGYTF.

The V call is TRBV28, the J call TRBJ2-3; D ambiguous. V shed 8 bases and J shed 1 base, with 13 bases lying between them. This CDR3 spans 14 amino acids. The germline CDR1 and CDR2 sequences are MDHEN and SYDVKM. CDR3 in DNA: TGTGCCAGCTTGGCTGGTAGCCGCACAGATACGCAGTATTTT. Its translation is CASLAGSRTDTQYF.

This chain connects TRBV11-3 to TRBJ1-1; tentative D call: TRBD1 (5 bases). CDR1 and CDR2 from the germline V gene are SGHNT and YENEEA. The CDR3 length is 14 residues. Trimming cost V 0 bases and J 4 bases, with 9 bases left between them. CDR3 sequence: CASSLDPGGTEAFF. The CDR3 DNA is TGTGCCAGCAGCTTAGACCCTGGGGGCACTGAAGCTTTCTTT.

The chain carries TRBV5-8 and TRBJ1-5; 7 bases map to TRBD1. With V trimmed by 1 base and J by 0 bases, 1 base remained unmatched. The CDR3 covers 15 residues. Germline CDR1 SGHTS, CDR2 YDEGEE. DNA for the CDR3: TGTGCCAGCAGCTTGACAGGGGATAGCAATCAGCCCCAGCATTTT. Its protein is CASSLTGDSNQPQHF.

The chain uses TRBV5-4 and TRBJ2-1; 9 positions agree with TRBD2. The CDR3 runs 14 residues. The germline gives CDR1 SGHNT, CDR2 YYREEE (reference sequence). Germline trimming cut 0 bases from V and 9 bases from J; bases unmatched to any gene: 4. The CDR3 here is CASSLGGLAIEQFF. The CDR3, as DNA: TGTGCCAGCAGCTTGGGGGGACTAGCTATTGAGCAGTTCTTC.

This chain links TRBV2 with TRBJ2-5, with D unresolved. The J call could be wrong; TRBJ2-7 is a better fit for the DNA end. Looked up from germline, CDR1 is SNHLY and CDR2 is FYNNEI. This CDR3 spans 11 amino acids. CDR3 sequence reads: CASGYSYEQYF. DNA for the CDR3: TGTGCCAGCGGCTACTCCTACGAGCAGTACTTC.

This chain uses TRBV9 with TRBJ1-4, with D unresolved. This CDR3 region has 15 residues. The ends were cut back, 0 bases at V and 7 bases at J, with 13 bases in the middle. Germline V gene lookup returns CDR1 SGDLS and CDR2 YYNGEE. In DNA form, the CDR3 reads TGTGCCAGCAGCGTAGGATCTGGGAGGCGTGAAAAACTGTTTTTT. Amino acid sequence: CASSVGSGRREKLFF.

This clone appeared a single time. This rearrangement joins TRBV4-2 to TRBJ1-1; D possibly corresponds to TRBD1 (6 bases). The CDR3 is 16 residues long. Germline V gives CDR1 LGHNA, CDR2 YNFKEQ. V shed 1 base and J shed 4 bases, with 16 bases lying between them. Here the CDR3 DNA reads TGTGCCAGCAGCCAAGGCGGGAGGGGGTCGGGCACTGAAGCTTTCTTT. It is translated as CASSQGGRGSGTEAFF.

CDR3 nucleotides: TGTGCCACCCGACTAGCAGATACAGATACGCAGTATTTT. Protein sequence: CATRLADTDTQYF. The chain carries TRBV10-3 and TRBJ2-3, with TRBD2 matching over 7 bases. The V gene end was trimmed by 10 bases and the J gene end by 3 bases; junction bases not matched to a gene: 7. This CDR3 is 13 amino acids long. Germline lookup yields CDR1 ENHRY and CDR2 SYGVKD.

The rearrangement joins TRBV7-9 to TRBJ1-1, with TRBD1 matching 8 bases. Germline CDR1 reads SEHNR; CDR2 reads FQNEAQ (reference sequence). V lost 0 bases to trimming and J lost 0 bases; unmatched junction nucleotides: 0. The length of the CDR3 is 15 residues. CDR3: CASSLAGQVNTEAFF. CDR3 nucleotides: TGTGCCAGCAGCTTAGCGGGACAGGTGAACACTGAAGCTTTCTTT.

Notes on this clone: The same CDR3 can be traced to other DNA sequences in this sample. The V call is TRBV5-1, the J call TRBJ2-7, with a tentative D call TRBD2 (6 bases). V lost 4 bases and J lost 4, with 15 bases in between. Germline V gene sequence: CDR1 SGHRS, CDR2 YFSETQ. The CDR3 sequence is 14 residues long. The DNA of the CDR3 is TGCGCCAGCAGCCTTGTCGGGGGACCATACGAGCAGTACTTC. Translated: CASSLVGGPYEQYF.

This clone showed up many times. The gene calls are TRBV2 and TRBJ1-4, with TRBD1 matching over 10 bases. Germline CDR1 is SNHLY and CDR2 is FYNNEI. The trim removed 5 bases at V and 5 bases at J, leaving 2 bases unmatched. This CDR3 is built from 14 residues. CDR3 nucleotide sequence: TGTGCCAGCAGTCAGGGACAGGGGAATGAAAAACTGTTTTTT. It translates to CASSQGQGNEKLFF.

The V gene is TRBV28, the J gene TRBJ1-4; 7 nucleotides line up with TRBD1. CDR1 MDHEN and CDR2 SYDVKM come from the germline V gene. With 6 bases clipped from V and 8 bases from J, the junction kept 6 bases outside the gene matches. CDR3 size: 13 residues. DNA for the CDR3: TGTGCCAGCAGCCCAGGGGGGGTGGAAAAACTGTTTTTT. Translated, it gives CASSPGGVEKLFF. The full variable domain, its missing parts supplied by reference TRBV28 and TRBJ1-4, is DVKVTQSSRYLVKRTGEKVFLECVQDMDHENMFWYRQDPGLGLRLIYFSYDVKMKEKGDIPEGYSVSREKKERFSLILESASTNQTSMYLCASSPGGVEKLFFGSGTQLSVL.